This TCR beta chain was captured by sequencing in a study of control samples from healthy donors and cancer patients. The germline CDR1 and CDR2 sequences are SGHDN and FVKESK. Trimming shortened V by 5 bases and J by 2 bases, and 12 bases separated the two germline ends. The CDR3 is 14 amino acids. TCRdb's copy holds only in-frame clones and misses some; the assay was immunoSEQ multiplex PCR. The table includes 130,000 or so clones, approximately 94% detected once. This chain links TRBV14 with TRBJ2-5; possible D gene TRBD1, 5 bases. The clonotype comes from a man in his forties in good health. Sequencing used blood. The CDR3 DNA reads as TGTGCCAGCAGCGTTAGACGGACACAAGAGACCCAGTACTTC. It yields the protein CASSVRRTQETQYF.